This is a list of T cell receptor beta chains from one sample in a study of cytomegalovirus exposure and HLA in healthy donors. Only in-frame clones appear in the TCRdb table, and some are missing; sequencing was by immunoSEQ multiplex PCR. Of approximately 65,000 clones listed, 68% are singletons. Sequenced sample: PBMCs. These receptors all stem from a man between 35 and 55 years old in good health and CMV-seropositive. The CDR3 runs from the conserved cysteine through the conserved F or W. A D gene is named only where the DNA matches it firmly. Only some rows state a clone size, as once, few, many or a class for expanded clones.

clone_size: NA; j_call: TRBJ2-7; d_call: TRBD2; v_call: TRBV4-1; cdr3_aa: CASTLAGGPNTYEQYF; cdr3_nt: TGCGCCAGCACCCTAGCGGGAGGCCCTAATACCTACGAGCAGTACTTC
clone_size: once; j_call: TRBJ2-7; d_call: TRBD2; v_call: TRBV2; cdr3_aa: CASSARLAGGYEQYF; cdr3_nt: TGTGCCAGCAGTGCCAGACTAGCGGGGGGCTACGAGCAGTACTTC
clone_size: many; j_call: TRBJ2-7; d_call: TRBD1; v_call: TRBV7-7; cdr3_aa: CASSFGTGDTYEQYF; cdr3_nt: TGTGCTAGCAGCTTTGGGACAGGGGATACCTACGAGCAGTACTTC
clone_size: NA; j_call: TRBJ2-7; d_call: NA; v_call: TRBV7-9; cdr3_aa: CASSSFGEQYF; cdr3_nt: TGTGCCAGCAGCTCGTTCGGGGAGCAGTACTTC
clone_size: NA; j_call: TRBJ2-7; d_call: NA; v_call: TRBV2; cdr3_aa: CAQAGDRTSSYEQYF; cdr3_nt: TGTGCCCAAGCAGGCGACAGGACGAGCTCCTACGAGCAGTACTTC
clone_size: NA; j_call: TRBJ2-7; d_call: NA; v_call: TRBV19; cdr3_aa: CASSRDSLSSEQYF; cdr3_nt: TGTGCCAGTAGTCGGGACTCCCTATCAAGCGAGCAGTACTTC
clone_size: NA; j_call: TRBJ2-1; d_call: TRBD2; v_call: TRBV2; cdr3_aa: CASRGAGGPHEQFF; cdr3_nt: TGTGCCAGCAGGGGTGCGGGGGGGCCACATGAGCAGTTCTTC
clone_size: NA; j_call: TRBJ1-1; d_call: NA; v_call: TRBV14; cdr3_aa: CASSQSRDTEAFF; cdr3_nt: TGTGCCAGCAGCCAGTCCCGGGACACTGAAGCTTTCTTT
clone_size: NA; j_call: TRBJ1-1; d_call: NA; v_call: TRBV19; cdr3_aa: CASNPTGNTEAFF; cdr3_nt: TGTGCCAGTAACCCGACAGGGAACACTGAAGCTTTCTTT
clone_size: once; j_call: TRBJ2-1; d_call: TRBD2; v_call: TRBV2; cdr3_aa: CASKTNGLVDEQFF; cdr3_nt: TGTGCCAGCAAGACCAATGGACTAGTCGATGAGCAGTTCTTC
clone_size: NA; j_call: TRBJ2-7; d_call: NA; v_call: TRBV9; cdr3_aa: CASSATGTAGYEQYF; cdr3_nt: TGTGCCAGCAGCGCAACCGGGACAGCGGGCTACGAGCAGTACTTC
clone_size: NA; j_call: TRBJ1-2; d_call: TRBD1; v_call: TRBV29-1; cdr3_aa: CSARLDRANGYTF; cdr3_nt: TGCAGCGCTCGGCTGGACAGGGCTAATGGCTACACCTTC
clone_size: NA; j_call: TRBJ2-1; d_call: TRBD2; v_call: TRBV29-1; cdr3_aa: CSVPEPSGNYNEQFF; cdr3_nt: TGCAGCGTACCAGAGCCTAGCGGGAACTACAATGAGCAGTTCTTC
clone_size: NA; j_call: TRBJ2-5; d_call: TRBD2; v_call: TRBV29-1; cdr3_aa: CSAARFEGRGGTQYF; cdr3_nt: TGCAGCGCCGCTAGGTTTGAGGGTCGGGGGGGGACCCAGTACTTC
clone_size: NA; j_call: TRBJ1-4; d_call: NA; v_call: TRBV4-3; cdr3_aa: CASSQATAQANEKLLF; cdr3_nt: TGCGCCAGCAGCCAAGCGACTGCACAGGCTAATGAAAAACTGCTTTTT
clone_size: NA; j_call: TRBJ1-1; d_call: NA; v_call: TRBV6-6; cdr3_aa: CASSYGQVTEAFF; cdr3_nt: TGTGCCAGCAGTTACGGGCAGGTCACTGAAGCTTTCTTT
clone_size: NA; j_call: TRBJ2-2; d_call: TRBD1; v_call: TRBV27; cdr3_aa: CASSTPQGASTGELFF; cdr3_nt: TGTGCCAGCAGTACCCCACAGGGGGCGAGCACCGGGGAGCTGTTTTTT
clone_size: NA; j_call: TRBJ1-4; d_call: NA; v_call: TRBV5-5; cdr3_aa: CASSRGSGTGDEKLFF; cdr3_nt: TGTGCCAGCAGCCGGGGGTCCGGGACTGGTGATGAAAAACTGTTTTTT
clone_size: few; j_call: TRBJ1-2; d_call: NA; v_call: TRBV19; cdr3_aa: CASTDYYGDYGYTF; cdr3_nt: TGTGCCAGTACCGACTACTATGGGGACTATGGCTACACCTTC
clone_size: few; j_call: TRBJ1-1; d_call: TRBD1; v_call: TRBV29-1; cdr3_aa: CSVEGQGVVGNTEAFF; cdr3_nt: TGCAGCGTTGAAGGACAGGGGGTAGTAGGGAACACTGAAGCTTTCTTT
clone_size: medium-sized; j_call: TRBJ1-1; d_call: TRBD1; v_call: TRBV10-1; cdr3_aa: CASSEKGAGVAFF; cdr3_nt: TGCGCCAGCAGTGAGAAGGGGGCCGGTGTAGCTTTCTTT
clone_size: NA; j_call: TRBJ2-3; d_call: NA; v_call: TRBV21-1; cdr3_aa: CASSKAGVSSGGESTDTQYF; cdr3_nt: TGTGCCAGCAGCAAAGCTGGGGTGTCTAGCGGGGGGGAATCGACAGATACGCAGTATTTT
clone_size: NA; j_call: TRBJ2-1; d_call: NA; v_call: TRBV4-3; cdr3_aa: CASSQSTGTALNEQFF; cdr3_nt: TGCGCCAGCAGCCAGAGTACCGGGACTGCCTTGAATGAGCAGTTCTTC
clone_size: NA; j_call: TRBJ2-4; d_call: NA; v_call: TRBV28; cdr3_aa: CASSFETGVILAKNIQYF; cdr3_nt: TGTGCCAGCAGTTTTGAGACGGGAGTGATTCTAGCCAAAAACATTCAGTACTTC
clone_size: NA; j_call: TRBJ1-1; d_call: TRBD1; v_call: TRBV5-1; cdr3_aa: CASSWEGQGGTEAFF; cdr3_nt: TGCGCCAGCAGCTGGGAGGGACAGGGCGGCACTGAAGCTTTCTTT
clone_size: few; j_call: TRBJ2-7; d_call: TRBD2; v_call: TRBV7-6; cdr3_aa: CASSLGATSGSYEQYF; cdr3_nt: TGTGCCAGCAGCTTAGGGGCGACTAGCGGTTCCTACGAGCAGTACTTC
clone_size: NA; j_call: TRBJ1-5; d_call: TRBD1; v_call: TRBV2; cdr3_aa: CASKDRGHQPQHF; cdr3_nt: TGTGCCAGCAAGGACAGGGGACATCAGCCCCAGCATTTT
clone_size: NA; j_call: TRBJ2-3; d_call: TRBD1; v_call: TRBV2; cdr3_aa: CASHEQGMGDTQYF; cdr3_nt: TGTGCCAGCCATGAACAGGGGATGGGAGATACGCAGTATTTT
clone_size: few; j_call: TRBJ2-3; d_call: TRBD1; v_call: TRBV4-3; cdr3_aa: CASSQQGVTSTDTQYF; cdr3_nt: TGCGCCAGCAGCCAACAGGGGGTGACTAGCACAGATACGCAGTATTTT
clone_size: once; j_call: TRBJ2-1; d_call: TRBD2; v_call: TRBV5-1; cdr3_aa: CASSGLVGHEQFF; cdr3_nt: TGCGCCAGCAGCGGACTAGTGGGCCATGAGCAGTTCTTC
clone_size: NA; j_call: TRBJ2-4; d_call: NA; v_call: TRBV27; cdr3_aa: CASSPPGGSLNIQYF; cdr3_nt: TGTGCCAGCAGTCCCCCGGGGGGCAGCCTAAACATTCAGTACTTC
clone_size: few; j_call: TRBJ2-1; d_call: NA; v_call: TRBV4-3; cdr3_aa: CASSQDMAGYNEQFF; cdr3_nt: TGCGCCAGCAGCCAAGATATGGCAGGTTACAATGAGCAGTTCTTC
clone_size: NA; j_call: TRBJ1-4; d_call: NA; v_call: TRBV25-1; cdr3_aa: CASRYSRNEKLFF; cdr3_nt: TGTGCCAGCAGGTACAGTCGTAATGAAAAACTGTTTTTT